This TCR beta chain was observed in a study of T cell repertoires in cytomegalovirus infection (dated by TCRdb to the late 2010s). Regarding the study in general: Donor HLA type was relevant to the analysis, because carriage of CMV infection together with the matching HLA type was indicated by public TCR beta signatures. Study-wide conclusions, independent of this receptor: The ex vivo response was dominated by HLA-C-restricted CMV-specific TCR beta clonotypes, and the single most frequent clonotype in two of eight donors was supplied by these HLA-C-restricted clonotypes. Carriers of CMV infection plus the relevant HLA type were discriminated by the cumulative frequency of public TCR beta family members in the study cohort and in an independent approximately 360-donor cohort.

This clonotype occurred many times. The clone's antigen remains unknown. Base qualities are not at hand, and no much larger clone is one base apart. The sequencer was an Illumina HiSeq 1500. The public reads were reanalyzed by TCRdb: fastp trimming at Q25, MiXCR alignment, in-frame beta chains only. Identical CDR3 proteins give one entry, which carries the most common genes and DNA. The sample table shows some 220,000 distinct CDR3 sequences, and approximately 13% are seen once. The top ten clonotypes cover 1.5% to 2% of the sample. From cysteine to phenylalanine, the CDR3 is 15 amino acids long. This entry keeps only the CDR3 DNA: 45 bases, framed from base 1. The germline V gene supplies CDR1 KGHDR and CDR2 SFDVKD. Trimming at the junction amounts to 2 bases on V and 7 bases on J, and the germline ends lie 14 bases apart.

The TCR originated in a human donor in good health (CMV status not recorded). Some clones in this sample may be carry-over from other donors' samples. Sequencing was carried out using PBMCs. The rearrangement joined TRBV24-1 to TRBJ2-1; possibly the D gene is TRBD1, per 5 matching bases. CDR3 sequence: CATSDSTRVLNEQFF. At the DNA level, the sequence is TGTGCCACCAGTGATTCGACCAGGGTACTGAATGAGCAGTTCTTC.